These 25 T cell receptor beta chains were all obtained from the same sample, sequenced in a study of T cells in localized non-small cell lung cancer. Sequenced by immunoSEQ multiplex PCR; TCRdb stores in-frame clones only, minus some. The sample has under 70,000 clones, 86% seen once. The sequences come from peripheral blood, collected before any cancer treatment. The source is a woman aged 40 to 75 with stage I lung adenocarcinoma.

The chain carries TRBV5-1 and TRBJ1-1; D unclear. This CDR3 is 15 amino acids long. With 2 bases removed from V and 0 bases from J, the gap between germline ends came to 11 bases. Germline loops: CDR1 SGHRS, CDR2 YFSETQ. As DNA, the CDR3 is TGCGCCAGCAGCTTTTGGGCCTCAATGAACACTGAAGCTTTCTTT. Its protein product is CASSFWASMNTEAFF.

This clone was detected only a few times. The J gene is TRBJ2-7, the V gene TRBV5-1; D ambiguous. The CDR3 has 10 amino acids. CDR1 is SGHRS and CDR2 is YFSETQ in the germline V gene. Trimming shortened V by 4 bases and J by 3 bases, and 2 bases separated the two germline ends. CDR3 sequence: CASSIYEQYF. CDR3 DNA: TGCGCCAGCAGCATCTACGAGCAGTACTTC.

This clone was observed a few times. CDR3 region: CASSPRAVANPGEQYF. In nucleotides, the CDR3 is TGTGCCAGCTCACCACGGGCGGTGGCGAACCCCGGCGAGCAGTACTTC. This rearrangement joins TRBV18 to TRBJ2-7; D uncertain. Germline V CDR1 and CDR2: KGHSH, LQKENI. V was trimmed by 1 base and J by 6 bases, leaving 19 bases between them. This CDR3 has 16 residues.

The chain recombines TRBV5-4 with TRBJ1-2, with D uncertain. The CDR3 covers 14 residues. Trimming took off 0 bases at V and 8 bases at J, with 14 bases between the two ends. CDR1 is SGHNT, CDR2 YYREEE, per germline (reference sequence). The CDR3 loop reads CASSLAGSKGGYTF. The CDR3 nucleotides are TGTGCCAGCAGCTTGGCCGGCTCGAAAGGAGGCTACACCTTC.

The chain employs TRBV30 and TRBJ2-2; D is unclear. V lost 3 bases, J lost 7 bases, and 18 bases lay in between. Germline V gene data show CDR1 as GTSNPN and CDR2 as SVGIG (reference sequence). This CDR3 spans 15 amino acids. CDR3 in amino acids: CAWRAGLPGFGELFF. In DNA, the CDR3 is TGTGCCTGGAGGGCCGGGCTACCCGGGTTCGGGGAGCTGTTTTTT.

V is TRBV5-5 and J is TRBJ2-2; 9 nucleotides match TRBD1. Germline-derived CDR1 and CDR2 are SGHKS and YYEKEE (reference sequence). This CDR3 contains 17 residues. The J segment lost 3 bases and the V segment lost 0 bases, leaving 6 bases of the junction unmatched. CDR3 DNA sequence: TGTGCCAGCAGCTTGGCGGTCGGGACAGGGTACACCGGGGAGCTGTTTTTT. It yields the protein CASSLAVGTGYTGELFF.

This clone was found a few times. This chain connects TRBV5-8 to TRBJ2-1, with 7 bases fitting TRBD2. Germline CDR1 and CDR2: SGHTS and YDEGEE. The CDR3 runs 14 residues. The trim removed 6 bases at V and 4 bases at J, leaving 7 bases unmatched. The CDR3 coding sequence is TGTGCCAGCACCCTAGCAGCGGGGTACAATGAGCAGTTCTTC. Its protein product is CASTLAAGYNEQFF.

The chain couples TRBV2 to TRBJ1-1, with D perhaps matching TRBD1 (6 bases). The germline V and J ends were trimmed by 6 bases and 1 base, with 12 bases remaining between them. This CDR3 has 14 amino acids. Germline V gives CDR1 SNHLY, CDR2 FYNNEI. The CDR3 DNA reads as TGTGCCAGCAGGGGGGCGCGGGGGAACACTGAAGCTTTCTTT. It specifies CASRGARGNTEAFF.

V is TRBV9 and J is TRBJ2-5, with D perhaps matching TRBD1 or TRBD2 (5 bases each). The CDR3 spans 14 residues. Germline V CDR1 and CDR2: SGDLS, YYNGEE. V lost 3 bases and J 5 bases, leaving 14 bases between the germline ends. The CDR3, as DNA: TGTGCCAGCAGCGCACGAACTAGGGGTGAGACCCAGTACTTC. Its translation: CASSARTRGETQYF.

CDR3 region: CASSIEASRWNEQFF. The CDR3 nucleotides read TGTGCCAGTAGTATAGAGGCTAGCAGGTGGAATGAGCAGTTCTTC. The chain is built from TRBV19 and TRBJ2-1, with a tentative D call TRBD2 (5 bases). CDR1 and CDR2 (germline): LNHDA, SQIVND (reference sequence). There are 15 residues in the CDR3. V was cut by 0 bases and J by 7 bases, with 13 bases left in between.

This clone has just a few counts. The chain couples TRBV6-5 to TRBJ1-2; tentatively, D is TRBD1 (5 bases). Germline V gene data show CDR1 as MNHEY and CDR2 as SVGAGI. V shed 6 bases and J shed 3 bases, with 17 bases lying between them. The CDR3 loop spans 15 amino acids. In DNA, the CDR3 is TGTGCCAGCAGACCCGACAGCTCCCTAGACTATGGCTACACCTTC. It is translated as CASRPDSSLDYGYTF.

The chain joins TRBV7-9 to TRBJ1-1; D is undetermined. The CDR3 length is 13 residues. V lost 3 bases and J lost 8, with 13 bases in between. The V gene's germline CDR1 is SEHNR and CDR2 FQNEAQ (reference sequence). As DNA, the CDR3 is TGTGCCAGCAGCTTGGGAAAAACACCCGAAGCTTTCTTT. It is translated as CASSLGKTPEAFF.

This chain connects TRBV12-2 to TRBJ2-2; the table's D call TRBD1 went unverified against the DNA. TRBV12-2 is designated a pseudogene. The CDR3 totals 14 residues. The CDR3 DNA follows: TGTGCAAGCCGACGGGACAGGGGAACCGGGGAGCTGTTTTTT. Translating it yields CASRRDRGTGELFF.

This clone was found once. The rearrangement joins TRBV6-1 to TRBJ1-1; D gene ambiguous. The V gene lost 2 bases and the J gene lost 1 base, with 5 bases spanning the gap. The CDR3 has 13 amino acids. Per germline, CDR1 MNHNS and CDR2 SASEGT. As DNA, the CDR3 is TGTGCCAGCAGTGAAAAACGGAACACTGAAGCTTTCTTT. This encodes CASSEKRNTEAFF.

The rearrangement joins TRBV15 to TRBJ1-1; D gene uncertain. The CDR3 loop spans 13 amino acids. Trimming left V 1 base short and J 1 base short, with 4 bases between. Germline lookup yields CDR1 LNHNV and CDR2 YYDKDF (reference sequence). In DNA, the CDR3 is TGTGCCACCAGCAGAGCGGAGAACACTGAAGCTTTCTTT. This encodes CATSRAENTEAFF. Using reference TRBV15 and TRBJ1-1 for the parts outside the CDR3, the full variable domain is DAMVIQNPRYQVTQFGKPVTLSCSQTLNHNVMYWYQQKSSQAPKLLFHYYDKDFNNEADTPDNFQSRRPNTSFCFLDIRSPGLGDTAMYLCATSRAENTEAFFGQGTRLTVV.

The V gene is TRBV11-1, the J gene TRBJ2-2; no definite D call. With 5 bases removed from V and 0 bases from J, the gap between germline ends came to 10 bases. This CDR3 is built from 15 residues. The germline gives CDR1 SGHAT, CDR2 FQDESV (reference sequence). The DNA for the CDR3 is TGTGCCAGCAGCATAATGGCAGCGAACACCGGGGAGCTGTTTTTT. Translated: CASSIMAANTGELFF.

The V call is TRBV30, the J call TRBJ1-6; TRBD1 matches at 9 bases. After removal of 0 bases from V and 8 bases from J, the junction contained 5 bases not matched to a gene. Germline CDR1 and CDR2: GTSNPN and SVGIG (reference sequence). The CDR3 is made up of 15 amino acids. The CDR3 region is CAWSVPRTGDSPLHF. The DNA for the CDR3 is TGTGCCTGGAGTGTACCCCGGACAGGGGATTCACCCCTCCACTTT.

J is TRBJ2-3 and V is TRBV9, with D tentatively TRBD2 (6 bases). Trimming took off 0 bases at V and 0 bases at J, with 14 bases between the two ends. There are 17 residues in the CDR3. The germline gives CDR1 SGDLS, CDR2 YYNGEE. CDR3 coding DNA: TGTGCCAGCAGCGTAGTTGGGGGACTGACTAGCACAGATACGCAGTATTTT. As protein: CASSVVGGLTSTDTQYF.

J is TRBJ2-3 and V is TRBV7-3; perhaps TRBD1 as D (5 bases). Germline-derived CDR1 and CDR2 are SGHTA and FQGTGA. Trimming removed 1 base at V and 4 bases at J, with 6 bases between. This CDR3 is built from 13 residues. The CDR3 DNA sequence: TGTGCCAGCAGCTTAAGGGGCGCAGATACGCAGTATTTT. Translated: CASSLRGADTQYF.

This chain uses TRBV7-9 with TRBJ1-1, with a possible D match to TRBD1 (5 bases). Germline loops: CDR1 SEHNR, CDR2 FQNEAQ (reference sequence). The CDR3 sequence is 13 residues long. The V end lost 6 bases, the J end lost 1 base, and 9 bases lay between the germline ends. The CDR3 DNA is TGTGCCAGCAGTCGTGACAGGAACACTGAAGCTTTCTTT. Its protein product is CASSRDRNTEAFF.

The chain links TRBV5-5 to TRBJ2-7; D gene ambiguous. Trimming cost V 0 bases and J 2 bases, with 9 bases left between them. This CDR3 is 14 amino acids long. CDR1 is SGHKS and CDR2 is YYEKEE in the germline V gene (reference sequence). This chain's CDR3 is CASSLVTPTYEQYF. The DNA of the CDR3 is TGTGCCAGCAGCTTGGTGACCCCAACCTACGAGCAGTACTTC.

The V gene is TRBV28, the J gene TRBJ1-2; perhaps TRBD1 as D (6 bases). The V and J ends lost 7 bases and 1 base respectively, with 16 bases between them. Germline values: CDR1 MDHEN, CDR2 SYDVKM. The CDR3 sequence is 15 residues long. This chain's CDR3 is CASNSQGGGNYGYTF. CDR3 DNA: TGTGCCAGCAACTCACAGGGCGGGGGTAACTATGGCTACACCTTC.

This chain connects TRBV9 to TRBJ1-2; D is undetermined. The germline V gene encodes CDR1 SGDLS and CDR2 YYNGEE. V dropped 2 bases and J dropped 2 bases, with 7 bases sitting between them. The CDR3 is 13 amino acids. The CDR3 here is CASSVDNNYGYTF. The CDR3 DNA reads as TGTGCCAGCAGCGTCGATAACAACTATGGCTACACCTTC.

The chain links TRBV5-1 to TRBJ1-5, with 11 bases fitting TRBD1. This CDR3 is 15 amino acids long. V gave up 4 bases and J gave up 7 bases; unmatched junction bases: 7. Germline values: CDR1 SGHRS, CDR2 YFSETQ. CDR3 coding DNA: TGCGCCAGCAGCCCGGGACAGGGGGAGGTCCAGCCCCAGCATTTT. Translation gives CASSPGQGEVQPQHF.

The chain links TRBV19 to TRBJ2-2; D may be TRBD1 or TRBD2 (5 bases each). Germline V gene sequence: CDR1 LNHDA, CDR2 SQIVND (reference sequence). The CDR3 covers 15 residues. The V gene lost 5 bases and the J gene lost 7 bases, with 17 bases spanning the gap. CDR3 nucleotide sequence: TGTGCCAGTAGTTCCCTCGACCGTGGGGGCGGGGAGCTGTTTTTT. Its translation: CASSSLDRGGGELFF.